A selection of T cell receptor beta chains follows, all from one sample in a study of blood T cell repertoires in COVID-19. Clones were sequenced by immunoSEQ multiplex PCR, and TCRdb holds only the in-frame ones, with some missing. The sample comprises around 240,000 clones, around 80% of which are singletons, and 1.9% rests with the top ten. The sample taken for sequencing was peripheral blood. These receptors were collected from a woman older than 75 with acute or convalescent COVID-19. CDR3s include the opening cysteine and the closing phenylalanine or tryptophan. The D gene is left open where the match is weak. Only some rows state a clone size, as once, few, many or a class for expanded clones.

TRBV9,-,TRBD1,TRBJ2-3,TGTGCCAGCAGCGTAGAGGTGACAGGGTTCACAGATACGCAGTATTTT,CASSVEVTGFTDTQYF
TRBV4-3,-,-,TRBJ2-7,TGCGCCAGCAGCCAAGATAAGGGGACGGGAGTAGGCGAGCAGTACTTC,CASSQDKGTGVGEQYF
TRBV10-3,-,-,TRBJ2-7,TGTGCCATCAGTGAGACAGGGCTGGAAGAGCAGTACTTC,CAISETGLEEQYF
TRBV7-9,-,-,TRBJ1-1,TGTGCCAGCAGCTTAGACGGGGGGCGAGCTTTCTTT,CASSLDGGRAFF
TRBV18,once,TRBD2,TRBJ2-7,TGTGCCAGCTCACTAGCGGGAGTTTCCTACGAGCAGTACTTC,CASSLAGVSYEQYF
TRBV3-1/TRBV3-2,-,TRBD1,TRBJ2-1,TGTGCCAGCAGCCAACAGGACAGGGGTCACAATGAGCAGTTCTTC,CASSQQDRGHNEQFF
TRBV10-1,few,TRBD1,TRBJ1-1,TGCGCCAGCAATAGACAGGGAGGTGAAGCTTTCTTT,CASNRQGGEAFF
TRBV7-9,-,TRBD1,TRBJ1-4,TGTGCCAGCAGCCCTCCGGGACCGACAGGGCTGCATGAAAAACTGTTTTTT,CASSPPGPTGLHEKLFF
TRBV11-2,-,-,TRBJ2-7,TGTGCCAGCAGCTCCCGGACAGCCTACGAGCAGTACTTC,CASSSRTAYEQYF
TRBV11-2,-,-,TRBJ1-1,TGTGCCAGCAGACAAGGGAGGAACACTGAAGCTTTCTTT,CASRQGRNTEAFF
TRBV5-4,once,TRBD2,TRBJ2-5,TGTGCCAGCAGCTTTAGGACTAGCGGGAGTTCGTCCCAAGAGACCCAGTACTTC,CASSFRTSGSSSQETQYF
TRBV7-3,-,TRBD1,TRBJ2-1,TGTGCCAGCAGATCCTCAGGGGGCCTCTACAATGAGCAGTTCTTC,CASRSSGGLYNEQFF
TRBV19,-,TRBD1,TRBJ1-5,TGTGCCAGTAGTACCGGGACAGGGGGCATAGGCAATCAGCCCCAGCATTTT,CASSTGTGGIGNQPQHF
TRBV5-1,-,TRBD2,TRBJ2-3,TGCGCCAGCAGCTTGGGGGCTAGCGGGACTACTCTAGATACGCAGTATTTT,CASSLGASGTTLDTQYF
TRBV27,-,TRBD1,TRBJ1-6,TGTGCCAGCAGTCCGGGACAGTATAATTCACCCCTCCACTTT,CASSPGQYNSPLHF
TRBV18,-,TRBD2,TRBJ2-7,TGTGCCAGCTCACGAGGAACTAGCGACGAGCAGTACTTC,CASSRGTSDEQYF
TRBV5-5,-,TRBD2,TRBJ2-1,TGTGCCAGCGGGTCCAGAGGGACTAGTGGTTTGAATGAGCAGTTCTTC,CASGSRGTSGLNEQFF
TRBV7-3,-,-,TRBJ1-2,TGTGCCAGCAGCCTCACTGGGGGGGGAGGTGGCTACACCTTC,CASSLTGGGGGYTF
TRBV7-2,-,TRBD1,TRBJ1-6,TGTGCCAGCAGCTCACAGGGGGTCGGTAATTCACCCCTCCACTTT,CASSSQGVGNSPLHF
TRBV30,once,-,TRBJ1-1,TGTGCCTGGACGAAAGGACACCTAAACACTGAAGCTTTCTTT,CAWTKGHLNTEAFF
TRBV9,-,-,TRBJ1-5,TGTGCCAGCAGCGTAGACAGTACGAGCAATCAGCCCCAGCATTTT,CASSVDSTSNQPQHF
TRBV2,-,-,TRBJ1-2,TGTGCCAGCAGCCGACAGGTCCCTTCGTACACCTTC,CASSRQVPSYTF
TRBV5-1,-,TRBD1,TRBJ2-6,TGCGCCAGCAGCTTGGCGGGACAGGCCCCCGCTGGGGCCAACGTCCTGACTTTC,CASSLAGQAPAGANVLTF
TRBV5-1,-,TRBD1,TRBJ1-5,TGCGCCAGCAGCCCCTCGGACAGGGAGGGGGAGCCCCAGCATTTT,CASSPSDREGEPQHF
TRBV3-1/TRBV3-2,-,TRBD2,TRBJ2-3,TGTGCCAGCAGCCAAGAACAGCTAGCGGGGGTTGCAGATACGCAGTATTTT,CASSQEQLAGVADTQYF
TRBV6-1,-,TRBD2,TRBJ2-7,TGTGCCAGCAGTGAAGCCCGGGTGCGGTGGACTAGCGGGTTTGCCACCTACGAGCAGTACTTC,CASSEARVRWTSGFATYEQYF
TRBV6-5,-,-,TRBJ1-1,TGTGCCACCTCGGAGGGGTTCGGCGCAGGTACTGAAGCTTTCTTT,CATSEGFGAGTEAFF
TRBV3-1/TRBV3-2,once,-,TRBJ1-6,TGTGCCAGCAGCCAAGATTGGGGGGTTGGATGTTCACCCCTCCACTTT,CASSQDWGVGCSPLHF
TRBV14,-,-,TRBJ2-1,TGTGCCAGCAGCCTAAACAATGAGCAGTTCTTC,CASSLNNEQFF
TRBV28,-,-,TRBJ1-4,TGTGCCAGCAACCAGGTGCTGAATGAAAAACTGTTTTTT,CASNQVLNEKLFF
TRBV7-9,-,-,TRBJ1-3,TGTGCCAGCAGCTCGGGAAACACCATATATTTT,CASSSGNTIYF
TRBV24-1,-,-,TRBJ1-5,TGTGCCACCAGTGATTTGGGGGGGGCTGGTAGCAATCAGCCCCAGCATTTT,CATSDLGGAGSNQPQHF
TRBV7-2,-,-,TRBJ2-3,TGTGCCAGCAGCCCGCGGCCCACAGATACGCAGTATTTT,CASSPRPTDTQYF
TRBV9,-,-,TRBJ2-1,TGTGCCAGCAGCGTAGGGGTCGCGGGCAATGAGCAGTTCTTC,CASSVGVAGNEQFF
TRBV5-1,-,-,TRBJ1-1,TGCGCCAGCAGCTCCAGGGGAAGGAACACTGAAGCTTTCTTT,CASSSRGRNTEAFF
TRBV28,-,TRBD1,TRBJ1-5,TGTGCCAGCAGTCCCCCCACAGGGGTAAAGAGTCAGCCCCAGCATTTT,CASSPPTGVKSQPQHF
TRBV6-2/TRBV6-3,-,-,TRBJ1-1,TGTGCCAGCAGTTACTCGGAGGCGACGAACACTGAAGCTTTCTTT,CASSYSEATNTEAFF
TRBV28,once,-,TRBJ2-6,TGTGCCAGCAGTTTATTTAGACAGGCCGTTGGGGCCAACGTCCTGACTTTC,CASSLFRQAVGANVLTF
TRBV5-8,-,-,TRBJ1-2,TGTGCCAGCAGCACCAGAGGTTATGGCTACACCTTC,CASSTRGYGYTF
TRBV7-2,-,-,TRBJ2-6,TGTGCCAGCAGCTTAGGAGGGACTGGTAGGGCCAACGTCCTGACTTTC,CASSLGGTGRANVLTF
TRBV27,-,TRBD1,TRBJ1-1,TGTGCCAGCAGTTTCAGCAGGGGGGCCACTGAAGCTTTCTTT,CASSFSRGATEAFF
TRBV2,-,TRBD2,TRBJ2-5,TGTGCCAGCAGTCCCGGGACTAGCGGGAGTTTTCAAGAGACCCAGTACTTC,CASSPGTSGSFQETQYF
TRBV25-1,-,-,TRBJ1-6,TGTGCCAGCAGTGACCCTACAGGGAATAATTCACCCCTCCACTTT,CASSDPTGNNSPLHF
TRBV27,-,TRBD1,TRBJ1-1,TGTGCCAGCAGTTTATCGTCCAGGGGGCGAATCGCTGAAGCTTTCTTT,CASSLSSRGRIAEAFF
TRBV5-1,few,TRBD2,TRBJ2-7,TGCGCCAGCAAGCCGGGAAGCGGGACCTACGAGCAGTACTTC,CASKPGSGTYEQYF
TRBV27,-,-,TRBJ1-1,TGTGCCAGCAGTTTGTCCCAGGGGATGAACACTGAAGCTTTCTTT,CASSLSQGMNTEAFF
TRBV29-1,-,TRBD1,TRBJ2-1,TGCAGCGCCCGGACAGGGTGGGTCTACAATGAGCAGTTCTTC,CSARTGWVYNEQFF
TRBV18,-,-,TRBJ2-6,TGTGCCAGCTCACCCACTGATGGGGCCAACGTCCTGACTTTC,CASSPTDGANVLTF
TRBV2,-,TRBD1,TRBJ1-2,TGTGCCAGCAGTGATAGACAGGGGTCCGGCTACACCTTC,CASSDRQGSGYTF
TRBV5-1,-,TRBD1,TRBJ2-2,TGCGCCAGCCAACAGGGGACGAACACCGGGGAGCTGTTTTTT,CASQQGTNTGELFF
TRBV5-1,-,-,TRBJ2-2,TGCGCCAGCAGCTTGGATGGACTACCCATTGGCGGGGAGCTGTTTTTT,CASSLDGLPIGGELFF